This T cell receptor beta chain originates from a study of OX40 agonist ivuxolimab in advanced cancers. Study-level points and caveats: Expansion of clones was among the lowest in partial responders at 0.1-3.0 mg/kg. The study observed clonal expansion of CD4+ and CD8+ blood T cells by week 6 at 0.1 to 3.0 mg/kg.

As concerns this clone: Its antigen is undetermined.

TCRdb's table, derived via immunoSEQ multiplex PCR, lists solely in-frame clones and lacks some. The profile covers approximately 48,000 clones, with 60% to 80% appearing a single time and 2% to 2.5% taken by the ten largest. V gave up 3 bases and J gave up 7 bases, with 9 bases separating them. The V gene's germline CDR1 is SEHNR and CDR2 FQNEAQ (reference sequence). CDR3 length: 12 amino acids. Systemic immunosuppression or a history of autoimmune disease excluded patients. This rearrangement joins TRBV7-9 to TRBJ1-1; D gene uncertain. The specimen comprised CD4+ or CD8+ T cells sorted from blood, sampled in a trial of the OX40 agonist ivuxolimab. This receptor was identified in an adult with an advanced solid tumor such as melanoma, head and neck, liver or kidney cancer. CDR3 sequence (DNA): TGTGCCAGCAGCTTTGTAGGGCTTGAAGCTTTCTTT. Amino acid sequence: CASSFVGLEAFF.